This TCR beta chain was sequenced for a study of blood T cells in healthy people across ages. Study-level findings and limits: Higher naive T cell percentage went strongly together with higher TCR beta diversity.

The V end lost 1 base, the J end lost 2 bases, and 10 bases lay between the germline ends. Germline CDR1 SGHDN, CDR2 FVKESK. The CDR3 sequence is 15 residues long. Using a J-beta primer mix together with a sample-barcoded 5' primer, a second PCR was run for about 6 to 12 cycles. A template-switch adaptor containing 12 random nucleotides labeled each cDNA molecule. TCRdb called the 5' RACE reads again in MiXCR, with one record for every CDR3 protein. The data hold over 1,500,000 distinct CDR3 sequences, with around 48% observed a single time. This clonotype was detected only a few times. Antigen: not known.

The gene calls are TRBV14 and TRBJ2-3; D gene ambiguous. The specimen was blood. The origin of this receptor is a woman aged 40 to 50 in good health. The CDR3 region is CASSQVAASTDTQYF. The CDR3 DNA is TGTGCCAGCAGCCAAGTAGCAGCCTCCACAGATACGCAGTATTTT. The complete variable domain, with remaining parts taken from reference TRBV14 and TRBJ2-3, reads EAGVTQFPSHSVIEKGQTVTLRCDPISGHDNLYWYRRVMGKEIKFLLHFVKESKQDESGMPNNRFLAERTGGTYSTLKVQPAELEDSGVYFCASSQVAASTDTQYFGPGTRLTVL.